The 7 T cell receptor beta chains in this list originate from one sample, sequenced in a study of T-cell memory formation after mild COVID-19. Via MiXCR, TCRdb re-called the 5' RACE reads, giving one row per CDR3 protein. The table lists about 430,000 distinct CDR3 sequences, 20% to 25% of them singletons. Sequenced input: PBMCs or a T cell subset sorted from them (not recorded which). These receptors originate from an adult woman who had mild COVID-19 (a few samples of this study predate the infection). Cell type and time point are not known.

This clonotype appeared a few times. The chain has TRBV20-1 and TRBJ2-2; D remains ambiguous. From germline, CDR1 is DFQATT and CDR2 SNEGSKA (reference sequence). This CDR3 contains 12 residues. V lost 6 bases to trimming and J lost 6 bases, with 11 bases between them. CDR3: CSACKESGELFF. The DNA of the CDR3 is TGCAGTGCGTGCAAGGAGTCCGGGGAGCTGTTTTTT.

This clonotype was seen a few times. The chain uses TRBV6-5 and TRBJ2-4; a weak D match, TRBD2 (7 bases). CDR1 and CDR2 (germline): MNHEY, SVGAGI. This CDR3 region has 15 residues. Trimming removed 5 bases from V and 1 base from J, with 12 bases in between. As DNA, the CDR3 is TGTGCCAGCAGTAAGGGAGGGGGGGCCAAAAACATTCAGTACTTC. This gives the protein CASSKGGGAKNIQYF.

The CDR3 sequence: CASSPVAGGYNEQFF. The CDR3 DNA reads TGTGCCAGCAGCCCCGTAGCGGGAGGCTACAATGAGCAGTTCTTC. This chain links TRBV27 with TRBJ2-1; 10 nucleotides align to TRBD2. Looked up from germline, CDR1 is MNHEY and CDR2 is SMNVEV (reference sequence). V lost 6 bases and J lost 3; bases outside the gene matches: 5. CDR3 length equals 15 residues.

The chain carries TRBV24-1 and TRBJ1-5; maybe TRBD1 (6 bases). Germline V lookup: CDR1 KGHDR, CDR2 SFDVKD. Trimming cost V 9 bases and J 13 bases, with 18 bases left between them. The CDR3 runs to 12 residues. CDR3 sequence reads: CATRAYGGPQHF. As DNA, the CDR3 is TGTGCCACCCGAGCATATGGGGGGCCACAGCATTTT.

This clonotype was found a few times. The genes are TRBV10-2 and TRBJ2-3; TRBD2 is a possible D gene (5 bases). Germline assignment: CDR1 WSHSY and CDR2 SAAADI. This CDR3 comprises 14 residues. Trimming shortened V by 1 base and J by 14 bases, and 19 bases separated the two germline ends. This CDR3 reads CASSELELETEPYF. CDR3 nucleotides: TGCGCCAGCAGTGAGTTAGAACTAGAGACCGAGCCGTATTTT.

The chain employs TRBV7-8 and TRBJ1-5; D uncertain. CDR3 length: 15 amino acids. Germline V lookup: CDR1 SGHVS, CDR2 FQNEAQ. The V and J ends lost 5 bases and 9 bases respectively, with 20 bases between them. CDR3 DNA sequence: TGTGCCAGCAGCCCCCGCCGGGGTGCTATAGGGCCCCAGCATTTT. Its translation is CASSPRRGAIGPQHF.

The V call is TRBV9, the J call TRBJ2-4, with 7 bases that match TRBD2. Germline V lookup: CDR1 SGDLS, CDR2 YYNGEE. There are 15 residues in the CDR3. V lost 0 bases to trimming and J lost 8 bases; unmatched junction nucleotides: 8. The CDR3 region has the DNA TGTGCCAGCAGCGTAGGGGAGGGGCGCCGGGACATTCAGTACTTC. This gives the protein CASSVGEGRRDIQYF.